The clone carrying this T cell receptor beta chain is termed medium-sized (0.01 to 0.1%). This sample stems from a study of T cells after yellow fever vaccination. Using its own MiXCR run on the 5' RACE reads, TCRdb lists one record per CDR3 protein. The repertoire holds tens of thousands of distinct CDR3 sequences, with just under 6.5% as singletons. V shed 2 bases and J shed 10 bases, with 12 bases lying between them. The CDR3 sequence is 13 residues long. Germline lookup yields CDR1 ENHRY and CDR2 SYGVKD. The study, taken as a whole, reports: Most primary-vaccination clones reappeared after the booster (about 95% CD4, 88% CD8).

The source of this sequence is a man under 40 who received the YFV17D yellow fever vaccine. This chain joins TRBV10-3 and TRBJ2-1; D may be TRBD2 (6 bases). The sequenced sample was PBMCs, either bulk or a sorted T-cell subset (CD4+, CD8+, memory, or dextramer-sorted; not recorded which), obtained on the day of the yellow fever booster vaccination. The CDR3 spells CAISEVPGDEQFF. As DNA, the CDR3 is TGTGCCATCAGTGAGGTCCCGGGGGACGAGCAGTTCTTC.